This T cell receptor (beta chain) emerged from a study of T cell responses to AZD1222 COVID-19 vaccine. The CDR3 totals 13 residues. V was clipped by 2 bases and J by 2 bases, with 8 bases between them. Germline-derived CDR1 and CDR2 are SGHNT and YYREEE (reference sequence). Libraries were prepared by immunoSEQ multiplex PCR; TCRdb keeps only in-frame clonotypes and omits some of them. This table has 150,000 to 180,000 clones, about 92% appearing once. This clone has only a few counts. This chain uses TRBV5-4 with TRBJ2-7; the D is unclear. Sequenced material: peripheral blood, taken on day 0 of AZD1222 vaccination. This receptor was identified in an adult in good health. CDR3: CASSLGTPYEQYF. CDR3 DNA sequence: TGTGCCAGCAGCTTAGGCACCCCCTACGAGCAGTACTTC.